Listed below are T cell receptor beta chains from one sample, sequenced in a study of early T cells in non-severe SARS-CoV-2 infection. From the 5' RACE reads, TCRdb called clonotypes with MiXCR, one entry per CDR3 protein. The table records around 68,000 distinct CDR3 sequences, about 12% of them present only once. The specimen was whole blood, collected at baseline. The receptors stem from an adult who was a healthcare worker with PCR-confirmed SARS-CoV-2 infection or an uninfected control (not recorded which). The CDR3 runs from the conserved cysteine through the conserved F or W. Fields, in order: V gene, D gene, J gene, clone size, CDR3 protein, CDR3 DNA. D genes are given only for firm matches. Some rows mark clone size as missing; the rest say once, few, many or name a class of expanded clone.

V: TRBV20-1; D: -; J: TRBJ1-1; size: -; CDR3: CSARDGGKVNTEAFF; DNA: TGCAGTGCTAGAGATGGCGGGAAGGTGAACACTGAAGCTTTCTTT
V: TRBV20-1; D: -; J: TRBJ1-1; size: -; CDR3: CSASDRNTEAFF; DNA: TGCAGTGCTTCGGACAGGAACACTGAAGCTTTCTTT
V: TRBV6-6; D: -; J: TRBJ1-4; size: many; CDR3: CASSFRGTTNEKLFF; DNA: TGTGCCAGCAGTTTTCGGGGAACAACTAATGAAAAACTGTTTTTT
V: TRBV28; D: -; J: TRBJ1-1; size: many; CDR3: CASRDQGWAEAFF; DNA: TGTGCCAGCAGAGACCAGGGGTGGGCTGAAGCTTTCTTT
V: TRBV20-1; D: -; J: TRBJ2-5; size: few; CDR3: CSAGGDEQETQYF; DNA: TGCAGTGCAGGTGGGGACGAACAAGAGACCCAGTACTTC
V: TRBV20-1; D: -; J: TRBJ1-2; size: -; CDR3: CSAAQTANYGYTF; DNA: TGCAGTGCCGCCCAAACAGCTAACTATGGCTACACCTTC
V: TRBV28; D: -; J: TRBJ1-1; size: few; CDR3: CASSSTGLMDTEAFF; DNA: TGTGCCAGCAGTTCAACAGGGTTAATGGACACTGAAGCTTTCTTT
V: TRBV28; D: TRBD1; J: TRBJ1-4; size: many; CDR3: CASRLLPGGNEKLFF; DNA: TGTGCCAGCAGATTGCTTCCAGGGGGGAATGAAAAACTGTTTTTT
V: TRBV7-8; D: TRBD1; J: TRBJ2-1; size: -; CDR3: CASSLGGQGYRYNEQFF; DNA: TGTGCCAGCAGCTTAGGGGGACAGGGCTACCGATACAATGAGCAGTTCTTC
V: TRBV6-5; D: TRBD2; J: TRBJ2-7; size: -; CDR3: CASGGLAGSYEQYF; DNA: TGTGCCAGCGGGGGACTAGCGGGATCCTACGAGCAGTACTTC
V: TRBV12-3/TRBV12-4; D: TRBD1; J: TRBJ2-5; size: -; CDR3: CASSRPGQQETQYF; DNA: TGTGCCAGCAGCCGACCGGGACAGCAAGAGACCCAGTACTTC
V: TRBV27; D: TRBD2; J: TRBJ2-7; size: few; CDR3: CASSLSGRDYEQYF; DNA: TGTGCCAGCAGTTTAAGCGGGAGGGACTACGAGCAGTACTTC
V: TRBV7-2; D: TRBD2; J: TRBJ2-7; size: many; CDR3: CASSLGLAGGPSYEQYF; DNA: TGTGCCAGCAGCTTGGGACTAGCGGGGGGACCTTCCTACGAGCAGTACTTC
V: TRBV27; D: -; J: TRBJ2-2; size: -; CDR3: CASSLGRRGLGELFF; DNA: TGTGCCAGCAGTCTGGGACGCAGAGGCCTAGGGGAGCTGTTTTTT
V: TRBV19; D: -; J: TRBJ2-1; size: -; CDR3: CASSIRQFYNEQFF; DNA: TGTGCCAGTAGTATTCGACAGTTCTACAATGAGCAGTTCTTC
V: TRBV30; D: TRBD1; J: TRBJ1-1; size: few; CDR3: CAWSGPTGGFTEAFF; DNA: TGTGCCTGGAGTGGTCCGACAGGGGGCTTCACTGAAGCTTTCTTT
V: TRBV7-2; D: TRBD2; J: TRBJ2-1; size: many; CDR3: CASSLQRDREQFF; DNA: TGTGCCAGCAGCTTACAGCGGGACCGTGAGCAGTTCTTC
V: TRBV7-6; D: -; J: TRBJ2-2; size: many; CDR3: CASSLVTGELFF; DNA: TGTGCCAGCAGCTTAGTAACCGGGGAGCTGTTTTTT
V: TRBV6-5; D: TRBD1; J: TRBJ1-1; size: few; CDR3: CASNRQGESTEAFF; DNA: TGTGCCAGCAACCGACAGGGGGAGAGCACTGAAGCTTTCTTT
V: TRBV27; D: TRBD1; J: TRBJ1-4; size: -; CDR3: CASSSPTGAKLFF; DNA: TGTGCCAGCAGTTCCCCGACAGGGGCGAAACTGTTTTTT
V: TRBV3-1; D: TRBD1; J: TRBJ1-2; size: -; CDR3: CASSQDWEQGDKGYTF; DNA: TGTGCCAGCAGCCAAGATTGGGAACAGGGGGACAAGGGCTACACCTTC
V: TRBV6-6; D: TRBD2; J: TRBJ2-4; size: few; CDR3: CASSYSVPGAGGGFDIQYF; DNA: TGTGCCAGCAGTTACTCGGTTCCCGGAGCGGGGGGCGGTTTTGACATTCAGTACTTC
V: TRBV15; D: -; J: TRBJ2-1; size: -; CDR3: CATSRDSLEEQFF; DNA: TGTGCCACCAGCCGGGACTCTCTTGAAGAGCAGTTCTTC
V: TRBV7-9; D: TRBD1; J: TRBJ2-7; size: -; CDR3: CASSTGTGEPYEQYF; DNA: TGTGCCAGCAGCACCGGGACAGGGGAACCCTACGAGCAGTACTTC
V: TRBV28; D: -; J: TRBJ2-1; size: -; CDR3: CASSFPGDEQFF; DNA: TGTGCCAGCAGTTTCCCGGGGGATGAGCAGTTCTTC
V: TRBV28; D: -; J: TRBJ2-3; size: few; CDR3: CASSSGSSVPTQYF; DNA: TGTGCCAGCAGTTCAGGGTCTAGCGTCCCGACGCAGTATTTT
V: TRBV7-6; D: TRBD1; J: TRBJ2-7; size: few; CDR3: CASSPGQGAYSYEQYF; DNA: TGTGCCAGCAGCCCGGGACAGGGGGCCTACTCCTACGAGCAGTACTTC
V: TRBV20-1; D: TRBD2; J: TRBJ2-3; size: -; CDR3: CSAGASGGPTDTQYF; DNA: TGCAGTGCAGGAGCTAGCGGGGGACCTACAGATACGCAGTATTTT
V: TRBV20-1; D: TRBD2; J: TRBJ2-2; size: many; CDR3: CSAPLAGGPRGTGELFF; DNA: TGCAGTGCTCCACTAGCGGGAGGGCCGAGGGGCACCGGGGAGCTGTTTTTT
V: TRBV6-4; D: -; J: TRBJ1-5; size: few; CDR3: CASVGNNQPQHF; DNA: TGTGCCTCGGTGGGGAACAATCAGCCCCAGCATTTT
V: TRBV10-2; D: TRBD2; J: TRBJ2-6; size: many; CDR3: CASSGAGDYGANVLTF; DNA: TGCGCCAGCAGTGGTGCGGGGGATTATGGGGCCAACGTCCTGACTTTC
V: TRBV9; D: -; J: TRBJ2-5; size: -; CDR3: CASSVASGGRETQYF; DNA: TGTGCCAGCAGCGTAGCTTCGGGGGGCAGGGAGACCCAGTACTTC
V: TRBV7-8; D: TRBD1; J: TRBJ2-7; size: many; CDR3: CASSSYRGVYEQYF; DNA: TGTGCCAGCAGCTCGTACAGGGGAGTCTACGAGCAGTACTTC
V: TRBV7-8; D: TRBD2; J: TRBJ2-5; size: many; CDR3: CASSSYGLAGLETQYF; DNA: TGTGCCAGCAGCTCCTATGGACTAGCGGGATTAGAGACCCAGTACTTC
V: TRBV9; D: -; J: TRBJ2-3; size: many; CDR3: CASSTSRRTDTQYF; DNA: TGTGCCAGCAGCACTAGCCGACGGACAGATACGCAGTATTTT
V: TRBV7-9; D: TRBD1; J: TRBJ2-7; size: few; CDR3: CASSPRGTEDDEQYF; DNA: TGTGCCAGCAGCCCCAGGGGGACGGAGGACGACGAGCAGTACTTC
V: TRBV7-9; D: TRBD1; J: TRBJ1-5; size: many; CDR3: CASSREGADQPQHF; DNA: TGTGCCAGCAGCAGGGAGGGGGCTGACCAGCCCCAGCATTTT
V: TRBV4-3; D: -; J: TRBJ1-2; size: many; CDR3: CASSQTQGYGYTF; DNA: TGCGCCAGCAGCCAAACCCAGGGGTATGGCTACACCTTC
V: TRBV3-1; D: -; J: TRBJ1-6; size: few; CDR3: CASSQDLRGFSPLHF; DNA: TGTGCCAGCAGCCAAGATCTTAGGGGCTTTTCACCCCTCCACTTT
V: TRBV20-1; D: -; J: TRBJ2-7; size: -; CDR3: CSAISLQGATYEQYF; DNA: TGCAGTGCTATTTCCCTGCAGGGCGCCACCTACGAGCAGTACTTC
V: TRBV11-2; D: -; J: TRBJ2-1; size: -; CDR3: CASSFPAAGPSYNEQFF; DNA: TGTGCCAGCAGCTTCCCGGCAGCGGGCCCCTCCTACAATGAGCAGTTCTTC
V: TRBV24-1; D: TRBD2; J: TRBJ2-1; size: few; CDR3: CATSVPRGGNANEQFF; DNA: TGTGCCACCAGTGTCCCTCGCGGGGGTAACGCCAATGAGCAGTTCTTC
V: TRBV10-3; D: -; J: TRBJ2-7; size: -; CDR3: CAISAGGGADEQYF; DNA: TGTGCCATCAGTGCCGGCGGAGGGGCCGACGAGCAGTACTTC
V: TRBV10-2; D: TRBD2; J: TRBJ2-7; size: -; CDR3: CASLLSGGAPYEQYF; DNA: TGCGCCAGCCTCCTAAGCGGGGGGGCTCCCTACGAGCAGTACTTC
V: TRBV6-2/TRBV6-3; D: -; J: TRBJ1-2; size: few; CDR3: CASSVITGGVSGYTF; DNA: TGTGCCAGCAGCGTGATTACGGGGGGCGTAAGTGGCTACACCTTC
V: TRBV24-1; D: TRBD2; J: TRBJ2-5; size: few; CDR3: CATSDIRTSGETQYF; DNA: TGTGCCACCAGTGATATTCGGACTAGCGGAGAGACCCAGTACTTC
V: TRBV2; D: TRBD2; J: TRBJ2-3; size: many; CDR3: CASSPSGRADTQYF; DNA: TGTGCCAGCAGTCCTAGCGGGAGGGCAGATACGCAGTATTTT
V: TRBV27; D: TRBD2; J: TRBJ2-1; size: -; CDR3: CASSFGTSGNEQFF; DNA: TGTGCCAGCAGTTTCGGGACTAGCGGGAATGAGCAGTTCTTC
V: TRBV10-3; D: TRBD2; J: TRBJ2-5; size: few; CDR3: CAISGEGEETQYF; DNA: TGTGCCATCAGTGGGGAGGGAGAAGAGACCCAGTACTTC
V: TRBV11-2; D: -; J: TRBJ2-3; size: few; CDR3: CASSFGSSDTQYF; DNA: TGTGCCAGCAGCTTCGGCTCTTCAGATACGCAGTATTTT
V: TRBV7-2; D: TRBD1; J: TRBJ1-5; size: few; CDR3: CASSLYRGPQPQHF; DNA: TGTGCCAGCAGCTTATACAGGGGGCCTCAGCCCCAGCATTTT
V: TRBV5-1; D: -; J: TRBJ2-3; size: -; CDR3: CASSPDLSSTDTQYF; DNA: TGCGCCAGCAGCCCGGACTTGTCAAGCACAGATACGCAGTATTTT